A selection of T cell receptor beta chains follows, all from one sample in a study of naive and memory T cell subsets. TCRdb processed the UMI-ligation and nested PCR reads anew with MiXCR; each CDR3 protein has one entry. The sample lists about 150,000 distinct CDR3 sequences, approximately 24% occurring once. What was sequenced was naive CD4+ T cells from blood. The receptor set was obtained from a human donor in good health. The CDR3 runs from the conserved cysteine through the conserved F or W. D genes are given only for firm matches. Clone size is shown for a subset of rows, as once, few, many or a class of expanded clone.

D gene	V gene	J gene	clone size	CDR3 protein	CDR3 DNA
TRBD1	TRBV5-8	TRBJ1-2	few	CASSLDRGPGGYTF	TGTGCCAGCAGCTTGGACAGGGGGCCTGGGGGCTACACCTTC
.	TRBV14	TRBJ2-7	few	CASSQGTRHEQYF	TGTGCCAGCAGCCAAGGGACACGGCACGAGCAGTACTTC
TRBD1	TRBV29-1	TRBJ2-2	.	CSVSSGTAGTGELFF	TGCAGCGTCAGCTCCGGGACAGCAGGTACCGGGGAGCTGTTTTTT
TRBD2	TRBV4-2	TRBJ2-2	many	CASSLPLAGKNTGELFF	TGTGCCAGCAGCCTTCCACTAGCGGGCAAGAACACCGGGGAGCTGTTTTTT
TRBD1	TRBV11-2	TRBJ2-7	few	CASSLTGRGHGEQYF	TGTGCCAGCAGCTTAACGGGCAGGGGGCACGGCGAGCAGTACTTC
TRBD1	TRBV7-8	TRBJ1-2	.	CASSLGGQRSGYTF	TGTGCCAGCAGCTTAGGGGGACAGAGGTCCGGCTACACCTTC
.	TRBV18	TRBJ1-5	few	CASSPFSIISNQPQHF	TGTGCCAGCTCACCGTTTTCGATCATTAGCAATCAGCCCCAGCATTTT
.	TRBV12-3/TRBV12-4	TRBJ1-1	few	CASSPQPTVNTEAFF	TGTGCCAGCAGTCCCCAGCCGACAGTGAACACTGAAGCTTTCTTT
.	TRBV5-1	TRBJ1-4	.	CASSSRDHSYPTTNEKLFF	TGCGCCAGCAGCTCGCGGGACCATTCTTATCCAACAACTAATGAAAAACTGTTTTTT
.	TRBV3-1	TRBJ1-1	.	CASSSTGSWTEAFF	TGTGCCAGCAGCTCTACAGGGTCGTGGACTGAAGCTTTCTTT
.	TRBV7-3	TRBJ2-5	.	CASSPAGGTQYF	TGTGCCAGCAGCCCGGCGGGTGGGACCCAGTACTTC
.	TRBV4-2	TRBJ1-1	.	CVSSHLRPQNTEAFF	TGTGTCAGCAGCCACCTCAGGCCCCAGAACACTGAAGCTTTCTTT
.	TRBV6-1	TRBJ2-3	few	CASSPDHLLATDTQYF	TGTGCCAGCAGTCCTGACCACCTACTTGCCACAGATACGCAGTATTTT
TRBD1	TRBV4-3	TRBJ2-3	few	CASSQEQGVPQGTQYF	TGCGCCAGCAGCCAAGAACAGGGGGTGCCCCAGGGTACGCAGTATTTT
TRBD2	TRBV19	TRBJ2-2	many	CASFSVRSGRTDTGELFF	TGTGCCAGTTTTTCCGTCAGAAGCGGGAGGACGGACACCGGGGAGCTGTTTTTT
.	TRBV4-3	TRBJ1-2	few	CASSQGRGYTF	TGCGCCAGCAGCCAAGGACGAGGCTACACCTTC
.	TRBV12-3/TRBV12-4	TRBJ1-1	.	CASSSRDPSEGAFF	TGTGCCAGCAGTTCCCGGGACCCATCAGAGGGAGCTTTCTTT
.	TRBV9	TRBJ2-5	few	CASSVGFRGHETQYF	TGTGCCAGCAGCGTAGGGTTTCGGGGTCATGAGACCCAGTACTTC
.	TRBV6-2/TRBV6-3	TRBJ2-7	few	CASNSGGRNRLSYEQYF	TGTGCCAGCAATTCAGGGGGGCGCAACCGCCTTTCCTACGAGCAGTACTTC
TRBD1	TRBV7-3	TRBJ2-1	.	CVSSTTGGPLYEQFF	TGTGTCAGCAGCACGACAGGGGGCCCGTTGTATGAGCAGTTCTTC
.	TRBV11-2	TRBJ2-4	many	CASSLSRILAKNIQYF	TGTGCCAGCAGCTTATCACGGATTCTAGCCAAAAACATTCAGTACTTC
.	TRBV12-3/TRBV12-4	TRBJ1-1	.	CASSITGGSRAFF	TGTGCCAGCAGTATAACAGGTGGTAGCCGAGCTTTCTTT
TRBD2	TRBV20-1	TRBJ2-3	few	CSARSTSGRTDTQYF	TGCAGTGCTAGGTCGACTAGCGGGAGAACGGATACGCAGTATTTT
TRBD2	TRBV27	TRBJ2-7	few	CASINRGGEGHEQYF	TGTGCCAGCATCAATAGGGGAGGGGAGGGCCACGAGCAGTACTTC
TRBD1	TRBV5-1	TRBJ2-1	.	CASVQGQNYNEQFF	TGCGCCAGCGTACAGGGACAGAACTACAATGAGCAGTTCTTC
.	TRBV20-1	TRBJ2-7	many	CSARGGRKAYEQYF	TGCAGTGCTAGAGGGGGACGGAAGGCCTACGAGCAGTACTTC
.	TRBV30	TRBJ1-2	.	CAWSVTGFHF	TGTGCCTGGAGTGTAACTGGGTTTCACTTC
.	TRBV28	TRBJ2-1	few	CASSPGTLSGNEQFF	TGTGCCAGCAGTCCCGGGACTCTATCAGGCAATGAGCAGTTCTTC
.	TRBV28	TRBJ2-4	.	CASSFSPHGNIQYF	TGTGCCAGCAGTTTTTCCCCGCACGGAAACATTCAGTACTTC
.	TRBV28	TRBJ1-2	.	CASSLATDYGYTF	TGTGCCAGCAGTTTAGCGACAGACTATGGCTACACCTTC
.	TRBV30	TRBJ1-1	.	CAWSPKQGSNTEAFF	TGTGCCTGGAGTCCGAAGCAGGGTTCCAACACTGAAGCTTTCTTT
.	TRBV3-1	TRBJ2-7	.	CASSRATYEQYF	TGTGCCAGCAGCCGGGCCACCTACGAGCAGTACTTC
.	TRBV28	TRBJ2-2	few	CASRSLKMVTNTGELFF	TGTGCCAGCAGATCGCTAAAGATGGTGACGAACACCGGGGAGCTGTTTTTT
TRBD2	TRBV7-2	TRBJ2-1	few	CASSLTSGIQNEQFF	TGTGCCAGCAGCCTGACTAGCGGAATTCAGAATGAGCAGTTCTTC
.	TRBV10-3	TRBJ2-5	.	CAISERRGETQYF	TGTGCCATCAGTGAACGGCGGGGAGAGACCCAGTACTTC
.	TRBV28	TRBJ2-5	.	CASSSLLRVQETQYF	TGTGCCAGCAGTTCCCTCCTCAGGGTGCAAGAGACCCAGTACTTC
.	TRBV7-2	TRBJ1-2	few	CASSLSLNYGYTF	TGTGCCAGCAGCTTGTCGCTAAACTATGGCTACACCTTC
.	TRBV20-1	TRBJ2-1	.	CRDSLLDNEQFF	TGCAGGGACAGTTTGTTGGACAATGAGCAGTTCTTC
.	TRBV18	TRBJ2-7	many	CASSPGTRYEQYF	TGTGCCAGCTCACCCGGGACGCGATACGAGCAGTACTTC
.	TRBV6-2/TRBV6-3	TRBJ2-1	few	CASRKSSYNEQFF	TGTGCCAGCAGAAAGAGCTCCTACAATGAGCAGTTCTTC
TRBD1	TRBV5-1	TRBJ2-3	.	CASSAGPTGGGTDTQYF	TGCGCCAGCAGCGCGGGCCCAACAGGGGGTGGCACAGATACGCAGTATTTT
TRBD2	TRBV12-3/TRBV12-4	TRBJ2-5	.	CASSHRLAETQYF	TGTGCCAGCAGCCACCGACTAGCGGAGACCCAGTACTTC
TRBD2	TRBV5-1	TRBJ2-3	.	CASSSSGSSADTQYF	TGCGCCAGCAGCTCCAGCGGGAGTTCGGCAGATACGCAGTATTTT
.	TRBV14	TRBJ2-1	few	CASSQGLRGFYNEQFF	TGTGCCAGCAGCCAAGGTCTCAGGGGTTTCTACAATGAGCAGTTCTTC
.	TRBV30	TRBJ2-1	.	CAWDSYNEQFF	TGTGCCTGGGACAGCTACAATGAGCAGTTCTTC